Each of the 12 T cell receptor beta chains below was sequenced from the same sample in a study of shared clonotypes between healthy human individuals. The method was immunoSEQ multiplex PCR; TCRdb's version includes in-frame clones alone and lacks a portion of them. Here the sample spans a few million clones, 80% to 95% being singletons. The source material was naive CD4+ T cells from PBMCs. Stated subset: CD45RA+ positively selected. The receptors originated from a man younger than 35 in good health. Some clones in this sample may be carry-over from other donors' samples.

This sequence joins TRBV30 and TRBJ2-5; D tentatively reads TRBD1 or TRBD2 (5 bases each). Trimming took 0 bases from V and 5 from J, leaving 16 bases between them. The V gene's germline CDR1 is GTSNPN and CDR2 SVGIG (reference sequence). This CDR3 is built from 15 residues. The CDR3 spells CAWSVLVGPGETQYF. DNA of the CDR3: TGTGCCTGGAGTGTTCTTGTGGGGCCGGGGGAGACCCAGTACTTC.

CDR3 DNA: TGTGCCAGCAGTCCCCCCGGCGGGCTAGCCAAAAACATTCAGTACTTC. Amino acid sequence: CASSPPGGLAKNIQYF. The genes are TRBV28 and TRBJ2-4, with D perhaps TRBD2 (5 bases). The germline V gene encodes CDR1 MDHEN and CDR2 SYDVKM. V lost 5 bases and J 0 bases, leaving 14 bases between the germline ends. The CDR3 contains 16 residues.

The V call is TRBV25-1, the J call TRBJ2-7; D is unclear. Trimming pared 2 bases from V and 4 bases from J, leaving 6 bases between. There are 12 residues in the CDR3. Germline CDR1 MGHDK, CDR2 SYGVNS. The CDR3 DNA reads as TGTGCCAGCAGTGAAGAACGGTACGAGCAGTACTTC. Translated, it gives CASSEERYEQYF.

The chain is built from TRBV5-4 and TRBJ2-2, with D unclear. Per the germline V gene, CDR1 is SGHNT and CDR2 is YYREEE (reference sequence). The V end was cut by 1 base, the J end by 0 bases, with 10 bases between. The CDR3 runs to 16 residues. CDR3 in amino acids: CASSLFRAANTGELFF. For the CDR3, the DNA is TGTGCCAGCAGCTTGTTCCGGGCTGCGAACACCGGGGAGCTGTTTTTT.

The chain is built from TRBV27 and TRBJ1-2; D may be TRBD1 (5 bases). CDR3 size: 14 residues. CDR1 is MNHEY, CDR2 SMNVEV, per germline (reference sequence). With 5 bases removed from V and 7 bases from J, the gap between germline ends came to 17 bases. The CDR3 coding sequence is TGTGCCAGCAGTAGTCCCGCGAGGGGCGGTGGCTACACCTTC. Protein product: CASSSPARGGGYTF.

The CDR3 region is CASSLEPWEAEYF. The CDR3, as DNA: TGTGCCAGCAGCTTAGAACCTTGGGAGGCGGAGTACTTC. J is TRBJ2-7 and V is TRBV7-2; D is possibly TRBD2 (6 bases). Trimming took 1 base from V and 11 from J, leaving 15 bases between them. The CDR3 loop spans 13 amino acids. Germline CDR1 SGHTA, CDR2 FQGNSA.

CDR3 protein: CAWSGASGRNNEQFF. The CDR3 bases are TGTGCCTGGAGTGGGGCTAGCGGGAGGAATAATGAGCAGTTCTTC. The rearrangement links TRBV30 to TRBJ2-1; 11 nucleotides line up with TRBD2. Germline CDR1 and CDR2: GTSNPN and SVGIG (reference sequence). The CDR3 consists of 15 residues. The ends lost 1 base at V and 7 bases at J; junction bases unmatched: 6.

This chain joins TRBV7-9 and TRBJ2-7; TRBD2 might be the D (5 bases). The CDR3 runs to 16 residues. The ends were cut back, 1 base at V and 2 bases at J, with 15 bases in the middle. CDR1 is SEHNR and CDR2 is FQNEAQ in the germline V gene (reference sequence). The CDR3 is CASSLVAVALTYEQYF. CDR3 nucleotide sequence: TGTGCCAGCAGCTTAGTGGCGGTAGCGCTAACCTACGAGCAGTACTTC. Based on the CDR3 plus reference TRBV7-9 and TRBJ2-7, the full variable domain is DTGVSQNPRHKITKRGQNVTFRCDPISEHNRLYWYRQTLGQGPEFLTYFQNEAQLEKSRLLSDRFSAERPKGSFSTLEIQRTEQGDSAMYLCASSLVAVALTYEQYFGPGTRLTVT.

The chain links TRBV2 to TRBJ1-1; D is perhaps TRBD1 (5 bases). The ends were cut back, 7 bases at V and 4 bases at J, with 16 bases in the middle. Germline CDR1 reads SNHLY; CDR2 reads FYNNEI. There are 14 residues in the CDR3. CDR3 in DNA: TGTGCCAGCAATTCTAGGGGTTCTGGCACTGAAGCTTTCTTT. Translating it yields CASNSRGSGTEAFF. The full variable domain, rest sourced from reference TRBV2 and TRBJ1-1, is EPEVTQTPSHQVTQMGQEVILRCVPISNHLYFYWYRQILGQKVEFLVSFYNNEISEKSEIFDDQFSVERPDGSNFTLKIRSTKLEDSAMYFCASNSRGSGTEAFFGQGTRLTVV.

This clone was observed once. The gene calls are TRBV6-5 and TRBJ2-1; D is perhaps TRBD1 or TRBD2 (5 bases each). This CDR3 spans 12 amino acids. Trimming took off 6 bases at V and 7 bases at J, with 10 bases between the two ends. CDR1 MNHEY and CDR2 SVGAGI come from the germline V gene. CDR3 sequence: CASSPWGNEQFF. CDR3 nucleotides: TGTGCCAGCAGCCCCTGGGGGAATGAGCAGTTCTTC.

The V gene is TRBV19, the J gene TRBJ2-5, with D perhaps matching TRBD2 (7 bases). CDR1 and CDR2 (germline): LNHDA, SQIVND (reference sequence). V was trimmed by 8 bases and J by 0 bases, leaving 16 bases between them. This CDR3 comprises 15 residues. The CDR3 spells CASGGLGGYQETQYF. The CDR3 DNA reads as TGTGCCAGTGGAGGACTAGGGGGGTACCAAGAGACCCAGTACTTC.

J is TRBJ2-5 and V is TRBV4-2, with TRBD1 as a possible D gene (5 bases). The CDR3 has 15 residues. The germline V gene has CDR1 LGHNA and CDR2 YNFKEQ. The V gene lost 3 bases and the J gene lost 1 base, with 12 bases spanning the gap. The CDR3 DNA sequence: TGTGCCAGCAGCCAGGCCCGACAGATCCAAGAGACCCAGTACTTC. It yields the protein CASSQARQIQETQYF.